Listed below are T cell receptor beta chains from one sample, sequenced in a study of cytomegalovirus exposure and HLA in healthy donors. Sequencing was performed with immunoSEQ multiplex PCR; in TCRdb, only in-frame clones are kept and a portion is missing. This sample has over 50,000 clones, with approximately 83% found just once. The sample was PBMCs. The source is a middle-aged man in good health and CMV-seronegative. CDR3s include the opening cysteine and the closing phenylalanine or tryptophan. D genes are given only for firm matches. Size is omitted from some rows. Given values are once, few, many or a class for expanded clones.

J: TRBJ2-3
V: TRBV5-1
D: .
size: .
CDR3: CASNDLVQDTQYF
DNA: TGCGCCAGCAACGACCTAGTCCAAGATACGCAGTATTTT

J: TRBJ1-2
V: TRBV18
D: .
size: once
CDR3: CASSPPARVEGYTF
DNA: TGTGCCAGCTCACCACCCGCCCGGGTCGAAGGCTACACCTTC

J: TRBJ1-2
V: TRBV30
D: TRBD1
size: .
CDR3: CAWSATGVNGYTF
DNA: TGTGCCTGGAGTGCCACAGGGGTCAATGGCTACACCTTC

J: TRBJ1-2
V: TRBV27
D: .
size: .
CDR3: CASRISGGSYGYTF
DNA: TGTGCCAGCAGAATCTCCGGGGGGTCATATGGCTACACCTTC

J: TRBJ2-7
V: TRBV11-3
D: TRBD1
size: .
CDR3: CASSSRDRGHEQYF
DNA: TGTGCCAGCAGCTCCCGGGACAGGGGGCACGAGCAGTACTTC

J: TRBJ1-1
V: TRBV11-3
D: .
size: .
CDR3: CASSLVATNTEAFF
DNA: TGTGCCAGCAGCTTAGTAGCAACGAACACTGAAGCTTTCTTT

J: TRBJ2-3
V: TRBV5-6
D: .
size: .
CDR3: CASSFGQRTDTQYF
DNA: TGTGCCAGCAGCTTCGGACAGCGCACAGATACGCAGTATTTT

J: TRBJ1-6
V: TRBV19
D: .
size: .
CDR3: CASSPLLPGLQLHF
DNA: TGTGCCAGTAGTCCCCTACTCCCGGGACTCCAGCTCCACTTT

J: TRBJ1-1
V: TRBV29-1
D: TRBD1
size: few
CDR3: CSVGRQGLAFF
DNA: TGCAGCGTGGGGAGACAGGGGTTGGCTTTCTTT

J: TRBJ2-7
V: TRBV6-5
D: .
size: .
CDR3: CASHLGGEQYF
DNA: TGTGCCAGCCACCTAGGGGGAGAGCAGTACTTC

J: TRBJ1-1
V: TRBV14
D: .
size: .
CDR3: CASSQAAGEGTEAFF
DNA: TGTGCCAGCAGCCAAGCGGCAGGGGAGGGAACTGAAGCTTTCTTT

J: TRBJ1-5
V: TRBV6-5
D: .
size: .
CDR3: CASSYSNGPGEPQHF
DNA: TGTGCCAGCAGTTACTCGAATGGCCCGGGTGAGCCCCAGCATTTT

J: TRBJ2-7
V: TRBV19
D: TRBD1
size: .
CDR3: CASSRKTGTGGTYEQYF
DNA: TGTGCCAGTAGTAGGAAAACCGGGACAGGGGGCACCTACGAGCAGTACTTC

J: TRBJ1-2
V: TRBV19
D: TRBD1
size: once
CDR3: CASSTGQGWYGYTF
DNA: TGTGCCAGTAGTACCGGACAGGGGTGGTATGGCTACACCTTC

J: TRBJ1-2
V: TRBV18
D: .
size: once
CDR3: CASSPPGQSYGYTF
DNA: TGTGCCAGCTCACCACCGGGGCAGTCCTATGGCTACACCTTC

J: TRBJ2-1
V: TRBV7-8
D: .
size: once
CDR3: CASSLEVLGGNEQFF
DNA: TGTGCCAGCAGCTTAGAAGTATTAGGGGGTAATGAGCAGTTCTTC

J: TRBJ1-2
V: TRBV29-1
D: TRBD1
size: .
CDR3: CSATDRSFGYTF
DNA: TGCAGCGCGACGGACAGGTCCTTTGGCTACACCTTC

J: TRBJ1-1
V: TRBV5-4
D: TRBD1
size: .
CDR3: CASSLAQGAVTEAFF
DNA: TGTGCCAGCAGCTTGGCACAGGGGGCTGTCACTGAAGCTTTCTTT

J: TRBJ2-7
V: TRBV5-6
D: TRBD1
size: .
CDR3: CASSVGGRGTYEQYF
DNA: TGTGCCAGCAGTGTTGGAGGCAGGGGGACCTACGAGCAGTACTTC

J: TRBJ2-7
V: TRBV11-3
D: TRBD1
size: .
CDR3: CASSLADRGEQYF
DNA: TGTGCCAGCAGCTTAGCTGACAGGGGCGAGCAGTACTTC

J: TRBJ2-1
V: TRBV7-9
D: TRBD2
size: .
CDR3: CASSLLTSGENYNEQFF
DNA: TGTGCCAGCAGCTTATTGACTAGCGGGGAAAACTACAATGAGCAGTTCTTC

J: TRBJ2-3
V: TRBV2
D: .
size: few
CDR3: CASSVSDTQYF
DNA: TGTGCCAGCAGTGTATCAGATACGCAGTATTTT

J: TRBJ1-2
V: TRBV6-5
D: TRBD1
size: .
CDR3: CASSYSRDRSNYGYTF
DNA: TGTGCCAGCAGTTACTCGCGGGACAGATCTAACTATGGCTACACCTTC

J: TRBJ1-5
V: TRBV19
D: TRBD1
size: .
CDR3: CASAGTGSNQPQHF
DNA: TGTGCCAGTGCCGGGACAGGGAGCAATCAGCCCCAGCATTTT

J: TRBJ2-7
V: TRBV11-3
D: TRBD1
size: .
CDR3: CASSLPGGAYEQYF
DNA: TGTGCCAGCAGCCTCCCAGGGGGCGCGTACGAGCAGTACTTC

J: TRBJ2-3
V: TRBV5-4
D: TRBD1
size: .
CDR3: CASSIAGTGGDTQYF
DNA: TGTGCCAGCAGCATCGCCGGGACAGGGGGGGATACGCAGTATTTT

J: TRBJ2-1
V: TRBV5-5
D: TRBD2
size: .
CDR3: CASSLGPGTSGGYNEQFF
DNA: TGTGCCAGCAGCTTGGGCCCCGGGACTAGCGGGGGGTACAATGAGCAGTTCTTC

J: TRBJ2-7
V: TRBV7-2
D: .
size: .
CDR3: CASSLAGQVTYEQYF
DNA: TGTGCCAGCAGCTTAGCGGGGCAGGTGACCTACGAGCAGTACTTC

J: TRBJ2-1
V: TRBV14
D: .
size: .
CDR3: CASSALSYNEQFF
DNA: TGTGCCAGCAGCGCGCTATCCTACAATGAGCAGTTCTTC

J: TRBJ1-2
V: TRBV5-1
D: TRBD1
size: .
CDR3: CASSLGGRGSHGYTF
DNA: TGCGCCAGCAGCTTGGGCGGCAGGGGGTCCCATGGCTACACCTTC

J: TRBJ2-5
V: TRBV7-9
D: TRBD1
size: .
CDR3: CASSLATGGGGYQETQYF
DNA: TGTGCCAGCAGCTTGGCGACAGGGGGCGGGGGGTACCAAGAGACCCAGTACTTC

J: TRBJ2-2
V: TRBV27
D: .
size: .
CDR3: CASSLWGGDGELFF
DNA: TGTGCCAGCAGTTTATGGGGGGGCGACGGGGAGCTGTTTTTT

J: TRBJ1-1
V: TRBV5-6
D: TRBD1
size: few
CDR3: CASSRGQGMRNTEAFF
DNA: TGTGCCAGCAGCCGCGGACAGGGAATGAGGAACACTGAAGCTTTCTTT

J: TRBJ1-1
V: TRBV29-1
D: TRBD1
size: once
CDR3: CSGSDRLNTEAFF
DNA: TGCAGCGGATCGGACAGGCTGAACACTGAAGCTTTCTTT

J: TRBJ1-2
V: TRBV6-5
D: .
size: .
CDR3: CASSPDRNYGYTF
DNA: TGTGCCAGCAGCCCCGACAGGAACTATGGCTACACCTTC

J: TRBJ2-1
V: TRBV28
D: .
size: .
CDR3: CASSTTVFEQFF
DNA: TGTGCCAGCAGTACGACAGTTTTTGAGCAGTTCTTC

J: TRBJ2-2
V: TRBV6-5
D: .
size: .
CDR3: CASSSGAGELFF
DNA: TGTGCCAGCAGTTCTGGAGCCGGGGAGCTGTTTTTT

J: TRBJ1-5
V: TRBV2
D: TRBD1
size: .
CDR3: CASSGRSGGLGNQPQHF
DNA: TGTGCCAGCAGTGGAAGGTCAGGGGGCCTCGGCAATCAGCCCCAGCATTTT